This passage covers 24 T cell receptor beta chains from one sample sequenced in a study of shared clonotypes between healthy human individuals. Using immunoSEQ multiplex PCR, the repertoire was profiled, and TCRdb retains in-frame clones only, with some absent. The table lists some 1.4 million clones, roughly 96% of them singletons, with 1% to 1.5% in the top ten. The specimen sequenced was naive CD4+ T cells sorted from blood. Described subset: CD45RA+ positively selected. These receptors came from a man under 40 in good health.

The rearrangement uses TRBV28 and TRBJ1-2; D is ambiguous. The CDR3 length is 14 residues. Germline CDR1 is MDHEN and CDR2 is SYDVKM. Trimming pared 3 bases from V and 1 base from J, leaving 9 bases between. The chain's CDR3 is CASSFSRSNYGYTF. For the CDR3, the DNA is TGTGCCAGCAGTTTCTCTCGTAGTAACTATGGCTACACCTTC.

This clone showed up just once. The chain is built from TRBV5-1 and TRBJ2-4; maybe TRBD1 (5 bases). Trimming took 5 bases from V and 6 from J, leaving 24 bases between them. This CDR3 region has 17 residues. Per germline, CDR1 SGHRS and CDR2 YFSETQ. The CDR3 coding sequence is TGCGCCAGCAGTGCTACAACAGGTTTCTTATCCACAAACATTCAGTACTTC. Residues: CASSATTGFLSTNIQYF. Drawing the rest from reference TRBV5-1 and TRBJ2-4, the complete variable domain is KAGVTQTPRYLIKTRGQQVTLSCSPISGHRSVSWYQQTPGQGLQFLFEYFSETQRNKGNFPGRFSGRQFSNSRSEMNVSTLELGDSALYLCASSATTGFLSTNIQYFGAGTRLSVL.

This chain connects TRBV11-3 to TRBJ2-5, with D uncertain. This CDR3 spans 13 amino acids. Germline V gene lookup returns CDR1 SGHNT and CDR2 YENEEA. V was clipped by 0 bases and J by 5 bases, with 7 bases between them. CDR3 DNA sequence: TGTGCCAGCAGCTTAGATCGGGTTGAGACCCAGTACTTC. It translates to CASSLDRVETQYF.

This chain connects TRBV11-3 to TRBJ2-1; 7 bases are shared with TRBD2. V shed 2 bases and J 5 bases; nucleotides not matched to a gene: 9. CDR3 length equals 16 residues. Germline lookup yields CDR1 SGHNT and CDR2 YENEEA. The CDR3 DNA reads as TGTGCCAGCAGCTTATTTTCGGGGGGACGAGACAATGAGCAGTTCTTC. It codes for CASSLFSGGRDNEQFF. Based on the CDR3 plus reference TRBV11-3 and TRBJ2-1, the full variable domain is EAGVVQSPRYKIIEKKQPVAFWCNPISGHNTLYWYLQNLGQGPELLIRYENEEAVDDSQLPKDRFSAERLKGVDSTLKIQPAELGDSAVYLCASSLFSGGRDNEQFFGPGTRLTVL.

The chain's CDR3 is CASSLWRIGSTDTQYF. CDR3 nucleotides: TGTGCCAGCAGCTTATGGCGGATCGGGAGCACAGATACGCAGTATTTT. The rearrangement links TRBV7-9 to TRBJ2-3; D is unclear. Between the trimmed V and J ends, which lost 2 bases and 0 bases, there was a span of 12 bases. Germline lookup yields CDR1 SEHNR and CDR2 FQNEAQ (reference sequence). The CDR3 runs to 16 residues.

V is TRBV11-3 and J is TRBJ2-2; D is possibly TRBD2 (7 bases). The V and J ends lost 1 base and 4 bases respectively, with 10 bases between them. The V gene's germline CDR1 is SGHNT and CDR2 YENEEA. There are 15 residues in the CDR3. The CDR3 is CASSLGGGITGELFF. In DNA form, the CDR3 reads TGTGCCAGCAGCTTAGGCGGGGGCATCACCGGGGAGCTGTTTTTT. Together with reference TRBV11-3 and TRBJ2-2, the CDR3 gives the full variable domain: EAGVVQSPRYKIIEKKQPVAFWCNPISGHNTLYWYLQNLGQGPELLIRYENEEAVDDSQLPKDRFSAERLKGVDSTLKIQPAELGDSAVYLCASSLGGGITGELFFGEGSRLTVL.

V gene TRBV5-1 combines with J gene TRBJ2-1, with D hard to call. The V gene's germline CDR1 is SGHRS and CDR2 YFSETQ. The V gene lost 4 bases and the J gene lost 5 bases, with 13 bases spanning the gap. This CDR3 has 14 residues. CDR3 region: CASSPRSPNNEQFF. CDR3 DNA sequence: TGCGCCAGCAGCCCGCGTTCTCCGAACAATGAGCAGTTCTTC.

J is TRBJ2-3 and V is TRBV2; D ambiguous. CDR1 SNHLY and CDR2 FYNNEI come from the germline V gene. The germline V and J ends were trimmed by 6 bases and 0 bases, with 16 bases remaining between them. The length of the CDR3 is 16 residues. This CDR3 is CASRRRAGSSTDTQYF. In DNA form, the CDR3 reads TGTGCCAGCAGGAGACGGGCAGGTTCAAGCACAGATACGCAGTATTTT.

This chain uses TRBV19 with TRBJ1-5; weak D call: TRBD1 (5 bases). Germline CDR1 and CDR2: LNHDA and SQIVND (reference sequence). The CDR3 totals 14 residues. The germline V and J ends were trimmed by 6 bases and 2 bases, with 11 bases remaining between them. The CDR3 region has the DNA TGTGCCAGTAGCCCCCAGGGAGGCAATCAGCCCCAGCATTTT. It is translated as CASSPQGGNQPQHF.

The chain uses TRBV4-1 and TRBJ2-1; the match to TRBD2 covers 7 bases. The CDR3 has 17 amino acids. Germline V CDR1 and CDR2: MGHRA, YSYEKL. J was trimmed by 1 base and V by 2 bases; bases with no gene match: 8. Here the CDR3 DNA reads TGCGCCAGCAGCCAACCCGGGGGAGGGATATCCTACAATGAGCAGTTCTTC. Protein sequence: CASSQPGGGISYNEQFF.

The chain recombines TRBV28 with TRBJ1-2; unclear D gene. CDR1 and CDR2 (germline): MDHEN, SYDVKM. The CDR3 is 14 amino acids. V lost 3 bases, J lost 2 bases, and 10 bases lay in between. The DNA for the CDR3 is TGTGCCAGCAGTTTTCCTAGAGGGAACTATGGCTACACCTTC. Protein sequence: CASSFPRGNYGYTF.

V and J are TRBV7-9 and TRBJ1-1; 7 nucleotides align to TRBD1. The CDR3 consists of 16 residues. Germline values: CDR1 SEHNR, CDR2 FQNEAQ (reference sequence). With 5 bases clipped from V and 0 bases from J, the junction kept 9 bases outside the gene matches. CDR3: CASSDRQGSMNTEAFF. The CDR3 DNA follows: TGTGCCAGCAGCGACCGACAGGGCTCTATGAACACTGAAGCTTTCTTT. Supplemented by reference TRBV7-9 and TRBJ1-1, the full variable domain reads DTGVSQNPRHKITKRGQNVTFRCDPISEHNRLYWYRQTLGQGPEFLTYFQNEAQLEKSRLLSDRFSAERPKGSFSTLEIQRTEQGDSAMYLCASSDRQGSMNTEAFFGQGTRLTVV.

DNA of the CDR3: TGTGCCACCAGTATTAATAGGGGAGCGCAGCCCCAGCATTTT. It specifies CATSINRGAQPQHF. The chain recombines TRBV15 with TRBJ1-5, with a weak D call TRBD1 (5 bases). There are 14 residues in the CDR3. Germline V lookup: CDR1 LNHNV, CDR2 YYDKDF (reference sequence). With 6 bases removed from V and 7 bases from J, the gap between germline ends came to 16 bases.

This rearrangement joins TRBV10-2 to TRBJ1-2; no firm D call. V lost 0 bases and J 8 bases, leaving 10 bases between the germline ends. CDR1 and CDR2 from the germline V gene are WSHSY and SAAADI. The CDR3 is 13 amino acids. This CDR3 reads CASSESRIGGYTF. The DNA of the CDR3 is TGCGCCAGCAGTGAGTCCAGGATCGGAGGCTACACCTTC.

The genes are TRBV7-2 and TRBJ2-1; 8 nucleotides match TRBD2. In germline, CDR1 is SGHTA, CDR2 FQGNSA. The CDR3 has 14 residues. V dropped 4 bases and J dropped 10; count of bases not matched to a gene: 9. The CDR3 nucleotides are TGTGCCAGCAGCTCGGGACTAGTAGGTCAGGAGCAGTTCTTC. Translation gives CASSSGLVGQEQFF.

The chain combines TRBV28 with TRBJ1-5, with D possibly matching TRBD1 (6 bases). This CDR3 is built from 15 residues. Germline V CDR1 and CDR2: MDHEN, SYDVKM. The germline V and J ends were trimmed by 0 bases and 5 bases, with 11 bases remaining between them. The CDR3 region is CASSLWDSPDQPQHF. The CDR3 nucleotides read TGTGCCAGCAGTTTATGGGACAGTCCTGATCAGCCCCAGCATTTT.

The sample holds a few counts of this clone. The chain joins TRBV19 to TRBJ1-5; 8 bases align to TRBD1. Looked up from germline, CDR1 is LNHDA and CDR2 is SQIVND (reference sequence). The CDR3 contains 15 residues. J lost 6 bases, V lost 6 bases, and 10 bases had no gene match. CDR3 amino acids: CASRGQVGLSQPQHF. CDR3 DNA: TGTGCCAGTAGGGGACAGGTGGGGCTAAGTCAGCCCCAGCATTTT.

The gene calls are TRBV6-1 and TRBJ2-1; D remains ambiguous. Between the trimmed V and J ends, which lost 0 bases and 8 bases, there was a span of 8 bases. There are 13 residues in the CDR3. Germline V gene sequence: CDR1 MNHNS, CDR2 SASEGT. In nucleotides, the CDR3 is TGTGCCAGCAGTGAAGCTGGCCTCTATGAGCAGTTCTTC. Encoded protein: CASSEAGLYEQFF.

The CDR3 loop reads CASRTSSYEQYF. As DNA, the CDR3 is TGTGCCAGCCGGACTAGCTCCTACGAGCAGTACTTC. This chain uses TRBV28 with TRBJ2-7; TRBD2 matches 7 bases. The CDR3 consists of 12 residues. Germline V gene sequence: CDR1 MDHEN, CDR2 SYDVKM. V lost 8 bases, J lost 0 bases, and 1 base stayed unmatched.

This clone was seen only once. This chain uses TRBV11-1 with TRBJ1-1; D is uncertain. Germline assignment: CDR1 SGHAT and CDR2 FQDESV (reference sequence). Trimming shortened V by 5 bases and J by 8 bases, and 18 bases separated the two germline ends. This CDR3 has 14 residues. The CDR3 spells CASSPRAPPTEAFF. The DNA of the CDR3 is TGTGCCAGCAGCCCTAGAGCACCTCCGACAGAAGCTTTCTTT.

This chain joins TRBV14 and TRBJ2-1; 7 nucleotides match TRBD1. The CDR3 contains 16 residues. The junction had 4 bases not matched to a gene; V was cut back by 2 bases and J by 0 bases. Germline CDR1 SGHDN, CDR2 FVKESK. CDR3 residues: CASSQLRGPSYNEQFF. DNA of the CDR3: TGTGCCAGCAGCCAACTGAGGGGGCCCTCCTACAATGAGCAGTTCTTC.

The chain is built from TRBV28 and TRBJ1-2, with 7 nucleotides matching TRBD1. Trimming took 6 bases from V and 8 from J; bases not matched to a gene: 9. The CDR3 is made up of 13 amino acids. Germline CDR1 reads MDHEN; CDR2 reads SYDVKM. In DNA, the CDR3 is TGTGCCAGCAGGCTAACGACAGGGCCGGGCTACACCTTC. This codes for CASRLTTGPGYTF.

The chain recombines TRBV4-3 with TRBJ1-1, with D perhaps TRBD1 (6 bases). From germline, CDR1 is LGHNA and CDR2 YSLEER. The V end lost 1 base, the J end lost 1 base, and 13 bases lay between the germline ends. The CDR3 covers 16 residues. DNA of the CDR3: TGCGCCAGCAGCCAAGTGGGTCTAGGGGGGAACACTGAAGCTTTCTTT. Residues: CASSQVGLGGNTEAFF.

The rearrangement joins TRBV5-4 to TRBJ2-3; D is perhaps TRBD1 or TRBD2 (5 bases each). V lost 4 bases to trimming and J lost 1 base, with 22 bases between them. Germline CDR1 and CDR2: SGHNT and YYREEE (reference sequence). The CDR3 is 18 amino acids. The CDR3 DNA sequence: TGTGCCAGCAGCCTTCCAGGCAGGGAGTTTCGGGGCACAGATACGCAGTATTTT. Translation: CASSLPGREFRGTDTQYF. The whole variable domain, filled in from reference TRBV5-4 and TRBJ2-3, reads ETGVTQSPTHLIKTRGQQVTLRCSSQSGHNTVSWYQQALGQGPQFIFQYYREEENGRGNFPPRFSGLQFPNYSSELNVNALELDDSALYLCASSLPGREFRGTDTQYFGPGTRLTVL.